These T cell receptor beta chains were read from a single sample in a study of regulatory T cells in long-lasting Graves disease. TCRdb fed the multiplex PCR reads into MiXCR, producing one record per CDR3 protein. In the table there are 540,000 or so distinct CDR3 sequences, about 13% of which are singletons. The data also belong to a second study, concerning T cells in Graves' hyperthyroidism and ophthalmopathy.

The material sequenced was peripheral blood mononuclear cells (PBMCs), taken at new diagnosis, from a patient treated with antithyroid drugs. The receptors stem from a young man with Graves disease. Each CDR3 is given with its conserved first and last residue. Each record gives: J gene, clone size, V gene, D gene, CDR3 protein, CDR3 DNA. A D gene is named only where the DNA matches it firmly. The size entry is marked missing in some rows and otherwise reads once, few, many or a size class.

j_gene: TRBJ1-1
abundance: few
v_gene: TRBV6-8
d_gene: .
CDR3aa: CASSYRTRGGTEAFF
CDR3nt: TGTGCCAGCAGTTACCGGACTCGGGGGGGCACTGAAGCTTTCTTT

j_gene: TRBJ2-2
abundance: many
v_gene: TRBV6-2/TRBV6-3
d_gene: .
CDR3aa: CASSLDRRNTGELFF
CDR3nt: TGTGCCAGCAGTTTGGACAGACGAAACACCGGGGAGCTGTTTTTT

j_gene: TRBJ1-5
abundance: .
v_gene: TRBV5-1
d_gene: TRBD1
CDR3aa: CASDRVGQPQHF
CDR3nt: TGCGCCAGCGACAGGGTCGGGCAGCCCCAGCATTTT

j_gene: TRBJ1-4
abundance: .
v_gene: TRBV20-1
d_gene: .
CDR3aa: CSAATGCNEILFF
CDR3nt: TGCAGTGCAGCGACAGGATGCAATGAAATACTGTTTTTT

j_gene: TRBJ2-5
abundance: many
v_gene: TRBV7-8
d_gene: .
CDR3aa: CASSLAFLQETQYF
CDR3nt: TGTGCCAGCAGCTTAGCGTTCTTACAAGAGACCCAGTACTTC

j_gene: TRBJ2-3
abundance: many
v_gene: TRBV12-3/TRBV12-4
d_gene: .
CDR3aa: CASTPRETTDTQYF
CDR3nt: TGTGCCAGCACCCCTAGAGAGACGACAGATACGCAGTATTTT

j_gene: TRBJ2-1
abundance: .
v_gene: TRBV27
d_gene: .
CDR3aa: CASSFVTNTLRYNEQFF
CDR3nt: TGTGCCAGCAGTTTCGTGACTAACACCCTTAGGTACAATGAGCAGTTCTTC

j_gene: TRBJ2-3
abundance: few
v_gene: TRBV5-1
d_gene: TRBD2
CDR3aa: CASRPSGRTTDTQYF
CDR3nt: TGCGCCAGCCGTCCCAGCGGGAGAACCACAGATACGCAGTATTTT

j_gene: TRBJ1-1
abundance: many
v_gene: TRBV20-1
d_gene: TRBD1
CDR3aa: CSARGGTGLSEAFF
CDR3nt: TGCAGTGCTAGAGGAGGGACAGGTCTAAGTGAAGCTTTCTTT

j_gene: TRBJ2-3
abundance: .
v_gene: TRBV18
d_gene: TRBD2
CDR3aa: CASSRRLAGVADTQYF
CDR3nt: TGTGCCAGCTCAAGACGACTAGCGGGAGTTGCAGATACGCAGTATTTT

j_gene: TRBJ2-3
abundance: .
v_gene: TRBV11-2
d_gene: .
CDR3aa: CASSYPSGTQYF
CDR3nt: TGTGCCAGCAGCTACCCGAGTGGTACGCAGTATTTT

j_gene: TRBJ2-4
abundance: many
v_gene: TRBV2
d_gene: .
CDR3aa: CASSEGGVNIQYF
CDR3nt: TGTGCCAGCAGTGAAGGGGGAGTAAACATTCAGTACTTC

j_gene: TRBJ2-3
abundance: many
v_gene: TRBV29-1
d_gene: .
CDR3aa: CSSVGGWGTDTQYF
CDR3nt: TGCAGCTCTGTGGGCGGCTGGGGCACAGATACGCAGTATTTT

j_gene: TRBJ2-1
abundance: few
v_gene: TRBV20-1
d_gene: TRBD2
CDR3aa: CSASSGLAGLYNEQFF
CDR3nt: TGCAGTGCTAGTTCGGGACTAGCGGGCCTGTACAATGAGCAGTTCTTC

j_gene: TRBJ2-1
abundance: many
v_gene: TRBV7-6
d_gene: .
CDR3aa: CASSLAEASEQFF
CDR3nt: TGTGCCAGCAGCTTAGCGGAGGCTTCCGAGCAGTTCTTC